The 9 T cell receptor beta chains below come from one sample, sequenced in a study of cytomegalovirus exposure and HLA in healthy donors. PCR was performed using 60 Vbeta and 13 Jbeta primers. The data were produced by immunoSEQ multiplex PCR, yet TCRdb's version contains in-frame clones alone and is incomplete. This table has fewer than 150,000 clones, about 80% appearing once. The sequenced sample consisted of PBMCs. These receptors were taken from a male donor in good health and CMV-seronegative.

This clone was found once. The chain links TRBV30 to TRBJ1-6; 7 bases agree with TRBD1. The CDR3 is made up of 17 amino acids. Germline trimming cut 0 bases from V and 10 bases from J; bases unmatched to any gene: 15. Germline values: CDR1 GTSNPN, CDR2 SVGIG (reference sequence). DNA for the CDR3: TGTGCCTGGAGTGTTGACAGGGTGTCTCGGACGGGATCACCCCTCCACTTT. Translating gives CAWSVDRVSRTGSPLHF.

The rearrangement uses TRBV10-3 and TRBJ1-1; D uncertain. Germline V gene lookup returns CDR1 ENHRY and CDR2 SYGVKD. Trimming stripped 0 bases from V and 3 bases from J, with 8 bases between. The CDR3 contains 14 residues. The CDR3 is CAISESSVDTEAFF. CDR3 sequence (DNA): TGTGCCATCAGTGAGTCGAGCGTAGACACTGAAGCTTTCTTT.

This clone turned up a few times. The V call is TRBV11-2, the J call TRBJ2-5; D gene ambiguous. The CDR3 spans 12 residues. The germline V gene encodes CDR1 SGHAT and CDR2 FQNNGV. V lost 1 base, J lost 8 bases, and 8 bases lay in between. The CDR3 loop is CASSLGAPTQYF. CDR3 in DNA: TGTGCCAGCAGCTTAGGAGCCCCAACCCAGTACTTC.

This chain connects TRBV19 to TRBJ1-4; the match to TRBD1 covers 9 bases. This CDR3 has 14 residues. Germline-derived CDR1 and CDR2 are LNHDA and SQIVND (reference sequence). With 6 bases clipped from V and 8 bases from J, the junction kept 7 bases outside the gene matches. This chain's CDR3 is CASSPGQGWEKLFF. The CDR3 DNA reads TGTGCCAGTAGCCCGGGACAGGGTTGGGAAAAACTGTTTTTT.

V and J are TRBV28 and TRBJ1-1; a possible D gene is TRBD1 (5 bases). The CDR3 extends over 16 amino acids. Trimming took off 2 bases at V and 0 bases at J, with 13 bases between the two ends. Per the germline V gene, CDR1 is MDHEN and CDR2 is SYDVKM. CDR3 nucleotides: TGTGCCAGCAGTTTACGCCGCGGGGCGGTGAACACTGAAGCTTTCTTT. Translation: CASSLRRGAVNTEAFF. Looking up the rest from reference TRBV28 and TRBJ1-1 gives the full variable domain: DVKVTQSSRYLVKRTGEKVFLECVQDMDHENMFWYRQDPGLGLRLIYFSYDVKMKEKGDIPEGYSVSREKKERFSLILESASTNQTSMYLCASSLRRGAVNTEAFFGQGTRLTVV.

The chain has TRBV4-2 and TRBJ1-5, with 12 nucleotides matching TRBD1. J was trimmed by 0 bases and V by 4 bases; bases with no gene match: 4. Germline assignment: CDR1 LGHNA and CDR2 YNFKEQ. This CDR3 has 17 amino acids. This CDR3 is CASSRGQGAFSNQPQHF. The CDR3 nucleotides read TGTGCCAGCAGCCGGGGACAGGGGGCTTTTAGCAATCAGCCCCAGCATTTT.

The chain has TRBV5-4 and TRBJ2-2, with D possibly TRBD1 on 7 matching bases. Trimming took 5 bases from V and 6 from J, leaving 17 bases between them. CDR3 length: 15 amino acids. Per the germline V gene, CDR1 is SGHNT and CDR2 is YYREEE (reference sequence). The CDR3 nucleotides read TGTGCCAGCAGAAATGGACAGGAGGGATCCGGGGAGCTGTTTTTT. Amino acid sequence: CASRNGQEGSGELFF.

J is TRBJ2-7 and V is TRBV28; D uncertain. This CDR3 is 11 amino acids long. The germline gives CDR1 MDHEN, CDR2 SYDVKM. CDR3 protein: CGIRSSYEQYF. CDR3 nucleotide sequence: TGTGGAATTAGGAGCTCCTACGAGCAGTACTTC.

To note about this clone: Its ends do not fully match the called genes, so a read error is possible. This CDR3 is CASGNELSGANVLTF. In nucleotides, the CDR3 is TGTGCCAGCGGAAACGAGCTCTCTGGGGCCAACGTTCTGACTTTC. The chain has TRBV27 and TRBJ2-6, with a weak D call TRBD1 (5 bases). Germline-derived CDR1 and CDR2 are MNHEY and SMNVEV (reference sequence). This CDR3 spans 15 amino acids.